This TCR beta chain emerged from a study of early T cells in non-severe SARS-CoV-2 infection. Whole-study context: The study sequenced bulk RNA from unsorted whole blood, with chains unpaired.

TCRdb reprocessed the 5' RACE reads via MiXCR and lists one record per CDR3 protein. The table shows more than 50,000 distinct CDR3 sequences, with around 5.6% occurring only once. This clonotype occurred many times. The CDR3 extends over 15 amino acids. Germline V lookup: CDR1 MGHRA, CDR2 YSYEKL. J was trimmed by 4 bases and V by 0 bases; bases with no gene match: 6. The sequencing input was whole blood. The chain carries TRBV4-1 and TRBJ2-7; 7 bases match TRBD1. This clonotype originated in an adult who was a healthcare worker with PCR-confirmed SARS-CoV-2 infection or an uninfected control (not recorded which). CDR3 nucleotides: TGCGCCAGCAGCCAAGAGGATACGGGACAGTACGAGCAGTACTTC. This translates into CASSQEDTGQYEQYF.